This T cell receptor beta chain was recovered during a study of T cells expressing NK-cell markers. In the study overall: Eight donors were sequenced, of whom seven were HCMV-seropositive, while the remaining one was HCMV-seronegative.

Comment on this clonotype: Its specificity is not known.

Regarding the study as a whole: The share of CD8+ T cells held by dominant NKG2C+ clonotypes was roughly 1.0-8% in six donors.

As the method of synthesis, 5'RACE template switching with UMIs yielded TCR beta cDNA. TCRdb reanalyzed the 5' RACE reads, giving one entry per CDR3 protein sequence and no DNA. The sample totals 500,000 to 700,000 distinct CDR3 sequences. The receptor was isolated from a young man in good health. The sequencing sample was made of blood T cells: a sorted CD56 or NKG2C T cell subset, CD4+ or CD8+ T cells, or bulk PBMC T cells (not recorded which).

The CDR3: CATSREAGGLNEQYF. This chain joins TRBV15 and TRBJ2-7; the TRBD2 assignment by TCRdb is unverifiable without DNA. The CDR3 is 15 amino acids. Per the germline V gene, CDR1 is LNHNV and CDR2 is YYDKDF (reference sequence).